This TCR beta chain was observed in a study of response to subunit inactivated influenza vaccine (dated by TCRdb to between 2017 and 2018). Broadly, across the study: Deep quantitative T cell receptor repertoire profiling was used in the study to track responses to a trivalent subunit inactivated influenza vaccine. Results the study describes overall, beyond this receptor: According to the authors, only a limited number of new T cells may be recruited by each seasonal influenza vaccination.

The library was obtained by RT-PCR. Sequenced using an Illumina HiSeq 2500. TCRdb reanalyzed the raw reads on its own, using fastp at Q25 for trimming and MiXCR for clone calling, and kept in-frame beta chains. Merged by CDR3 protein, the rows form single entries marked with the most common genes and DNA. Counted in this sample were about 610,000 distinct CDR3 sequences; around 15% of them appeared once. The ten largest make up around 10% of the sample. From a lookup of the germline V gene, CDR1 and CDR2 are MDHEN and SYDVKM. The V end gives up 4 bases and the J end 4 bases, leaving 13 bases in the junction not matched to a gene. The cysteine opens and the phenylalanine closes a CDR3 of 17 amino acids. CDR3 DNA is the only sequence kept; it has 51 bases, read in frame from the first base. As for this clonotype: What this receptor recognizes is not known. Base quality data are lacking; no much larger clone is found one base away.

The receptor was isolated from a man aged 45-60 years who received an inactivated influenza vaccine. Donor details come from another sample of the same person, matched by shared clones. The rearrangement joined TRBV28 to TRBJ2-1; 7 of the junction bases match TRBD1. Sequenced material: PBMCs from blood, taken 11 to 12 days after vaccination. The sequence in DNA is TGTGCCAGCAGTTCCTCTAACAGGGGCACCGTATACAATGAGCAGTTCTTC. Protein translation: CASSSSNRGTVYNEQFF.